Each of the 29 T cell receptor beta chains below was sequenced from the same sample in a study of response to subunit inactivated influenza vaccine. TCRdb re-analysed the RT-PCR reads in MiXCR, keeping a single row per CDR3 protein. The table includes 500,000 to 600,000 distinct CDR3 sequences, roughly 10% detected once. These sequences were also reported in another study, on T cells expressing NK-cell markers. That report notes: 5'RACE template switching with UMIs generated TCR beta cDNA.

This specimen consisted of PBMCs from blood, obtained on the day of vaccination. These receptors all stem from a man aged 50 to 60 who received an inactivated influenza vaccine.

This clonotype has just a few counts. This chain links TRBV12-3 or TRBV12-4 with TRBJ2-7, with 7 bases lining up with TRBD2. The V and J ends lost 6 bases and 5 bases, in that order; junction bases with no gene match: 10. This CDR3 contains 14 residues. The CDR3 bases are TGTGCCAGCAGCCCGGGACTAACGCTGGACGAGCAGTACTTC. This translates into CASSPGLTLDEQYF.

In its sample, this clonotype was seen a few times. The V gene is TRBV5-1, the J gene TRBJ2-7; 8 nucleotides match TRBD2. The V gene end was trimmed by 5 bases and the J gene end by 2 bases; junction bases not matched to a gene: 12. The CDR3 has 16 residues. In germline, CDR1 is SGHRS, CDR2 YFSETQ. Written as DNA, the CDR3 is TGCGCCAGCAGTTCCTCAAGCGGGAGCGGACCCTACGAGCAGTACTTC. It is translated as CASSSSSGSGPYEQYF.

This clonotype was detected ten times or more. The V and J genes are TRBV12-3 or TRBV12-4 and TRBJ2-2, with 7 bases matching TRBD1. The CDR3 loop spans 17 amino acids. Losses at the gene ends were 6 bases for V and 4 bases for J; bases not matched to a gene: 14. DNA for the CDR3: TGTGCCAGCAGACAACCCCCGGGACAGAGTACCACCGGGGAGCTGTTTTTT. It is translated as CASRQPPGQSTTGELFF.

This clonotype occurred a few times. The V gene is TRBV10-3, the J gene TRBJ1-3, with no clear D. This CDR3 is 16 amino acids long. V shed 3 bases and J shed 0 bases, with 12 bases lying between them. CDR1 is ENHRY, CDR2 SYGVKD, per germline. This chain's CDR3 is CAISDPGRRSGNTIYF. The DNA of the CDR3 is TGTGCCATCAGTGACCCCGGACGTCGCTCTGGAAACACCATATATTTT.

This clonotype has just a few counts. This chain links TRBV6-5 with TRBJ1-4; D perhaps matches TRBD1 (6 bases). CDR1 is MNHEY, CDR2 SVGAGI, per germline. There are 15 residues in the CDR3. Between the trimmed V and J ends, which lost 2 bases and 3 bases, there was a span of 10 bases. The CDR3 loop is CASSYGGGPNEKLFF. In DNA, the CDR3 is TGTGCCAGCAGTTACGGAGGGGGGCCTAATGAAAAACTGTTTTTT.

The table lists this clonotype with a few counts. The chain links TRBV7-2 to TRBJ1-2; D remains ambiguous. Germline V lookup: CDR1 SGHTA, CDR2 FQGNSA. V lost 1 base and J 7 bases, leaving 13 bases between the germline ends. This CDR3 region has 14 residues. CDR3 loop: CASSLVGRGLGYTF. CDR3 coding DNA: TGTGCCAGCAGCTTAGTCGGACGAGGGCTTGGCTACACCTTC.

This clonotype was observed a handful of times. The chain recombines TRBV4-2 with TRBJ2-7, with a weak D call TRBD2 (6 bases). V was clipped by 1 base and J by 2 bases, with 15 bases between them. This CDR3 has 16 residues. Germline V CDR1 and CDR2: LGHNA, YNFKEQ. DNA for the CDR3: TGTGCCAGCAGCCAAGGTATCTTGACTAGACCCTACGAGCAGTACTTC. It yields the protein CASSQGILTRPYEQYF.

The chain uses TRBV5-5 and TRBJ2-7; D remains ambiguous. Per germline, CDR1 SGHKS and CDR2 YYEKEE (reference sequence). This CDR3 contains 14 residues. V was trimmed by 0 bases and J by 5 bases, leaving 12 bases between them. CDR3 amino acids: CASSLAARRDEQYF. As DNA, the CDR3 is TGTGCCAGCAGCTTGGCGGCGCGTAGGGACGAGCAGTACTTC.

This clonotype has more than one count but fewer than ten. The rearrangement joins TRBV5-1 to TRBJ2-2, with D tentatively TRBD2 (6 bases). The length of the CDR3 is 15 residues. V lost 3 bases, J lost 3 bases, and 12 bases lay in between. Germline V CDR1 and CDR2: SGHRS, YFSETQ. The CDR3 DNA reads as TGCGCCAGCAGCTGGCGGCGGGGTGACACCGGGGAGCTGTTTTTT. As protein: CASSWRRGDTGELFF.

This clonotype occurred a few times. The chain is built from TRBV6-2 or TRBV6-3 and TRBJ2-3; 9 bases map to TRBD2. The J segment lost 3 bases and the V segment lost 10 bases, leaving 11 bases of the junction unmatched. CDR3 length: 15 amino acids. Germline CDR1 MNHEY, CDR2 SVGEGT. The CDR3 coding sequence is TGTGCCACCATTAGGAGCGGGGGGCCGACAGATACGCAGTATTTT. Translated, it gives CATIRSGGPTDTQYF.

This clonotype was seen a handful of times. This rearrangement joins TRBV12-3 or TRBV12-4 to TRBJ1-2, with 9 positions matching TRBD1. The CDR3 has 15 amino acids. V lost 3 bases and J lost 2; bases outside the gene matches: 4. CDR3 amino acids: CASSLSGTGNYGYTF. The CDR3 coding sequence is TGTGCCAGCAGTTTGTCCGGGACAGGGAACTATGGCTACACCTTC.

The sample holds a few counts of this clonotype. The chain carries TRBV5-1 and TRBJ1-4; maybe TRBD1 (6 bases). Trimming pared 6 bases from V and 0 bases from J, leaving 12 bases between. This CDR3 region has 15 residues. Germline values: CDR1 SGHRS, CDR2 YFSETQ. CDR3 in amino acids: CASTRGDSTNEKLFF. CDR3 coding DNA: TGCGCCAGCACCAGGGGAGATTCAACTAATGAAAAACTGTTTTTT.

This clonotype has a handful of counts. This chain uses TRBV11-1 with TRBJ2-2; no reliable D call. V lost 3 bases and J 0 bases, leaving 17 bases between the germline ends. This CDR3 spans 18 amino acids. Germline CDR1 reads SGHAT; CDR2 reads FQDESV (reference sequence). The CDR3 DNA reads TGTGCCAGCAGCTTCCCACCCGCTGGGCGTACGAACACCGGGGAGCTGTTTTTT. This sequence encodes CASSFPPAGRTNTGELFF.

The chain employs TRBV12-3 or TRBV12-4 and TRBJ2-5, with 8 bases identical to TRBD2. The CDR3 runs 15 residues. V gave up 4 bases and J gave up 2 bases; unmatched junction bases: 6. The CDR3 DNA is TGTGCCAGCAGTTCGATACTAGCGGTTCAAGAGACCCAGTACTTC. This translates into CASSSILAVQETQYF.

This rearrangement joins TRBV29-1 to TRBJ2-5; the D gene could be TRBD1 or TRBD2 (6 bases each). CDR1 SQVTM and CDR2 ANQGSEA come from the germline V gene. The V gene lost 6 bases and the J gene lost 4 bases, with 15 bases spanning the gap. The CDR3 has 13 residues. The CDR3 DNA follows: TGCAGCGTGGGGGGCTACCAAGCAGAGACCCAGTACTTC. Its protein product is CSVGGYQAETQYF. The entire variable domain, with the rest obtained from reference TRBV29-1 and TRBJ2-5, is as follows: SAVISQKPSRDICQRGTSLTIQCQVDSQVTMMFWYRQQPGQSLTLIATANQGSEATYESGFVIDKFPISRPNLTFSTLTVSNMSPEDSSIYLCSVGGYQAETQYFGPGTRLLVL.

This clonotype turned up a few times. V gene TRBV5-1 combines with J gene TRBJ2-7; D call uncertain. Between the trimmed V and J ends, which lost 0 bases and 4 bases, there was a span of 8 bases. Germline loops: CDR1 SGHRS, CDR2 YFSETQ. The CDR3 spans 13 residues. The CDR3 loop reads CASSLDAYYEQYF. In DNA, the CDR3 is TGCGCCAGCAGCTTGGACGCGTATTACGAGCAGTACTTC.

This clonotype was seen a few times. V is TRBV6-1 and J is TRBJ1-2; 9 bases line up with TRBD1. Trimming took 6 bases from V and 5 from J; bases not matched to a gene: 7. This CDR3 is 14 amino acids long. Germline V gene sequence: CDR1 MNHNS, CDR2 SASEGT. The CDR3 DNA reads as TGTGCCAGCAGAACAGGGGGCGCCCGGTATGGCTACACCTTC. The encoded protein is CASRTGGARYGYTF.

The rearrangement uses TRBV29-1 and TRBJ2-5; tentatively, D is TRBD2 (6 bases). The V gene's germline CDR1 is SQVTM and CDR2 ANQGSEA. The CDR3 length is 12 residues. V was cut by 4 bases and J by 5 bases, with 11 bases left in between. In DNA, the CDR3 is TGCAGCGTTGGACCGGGGGAGGAGACCCAGTACTTC. Its protein is CSVGPGEETQYF.

The chain combines TRBV28 with TRBJ1-2; the D gene is possibly TRBD1 (6 bases). V lost 10 bases to trimming and J lost 4 bases, with 16 bases between them. This CDR3 is 13 amino acids long. From germline, CDR1 is MDHEN and CDR2 SYDVKM. The CDR3 sequence is CATIRDIGYGYTF. The CDR3 nucleotides read TGTGCCACCATCCGGGACATAGGCTATGGCTACACCTTC.

This clonotype was seen at least ten times. The DNA of the CDR3 is TGTGCCATATCCCAGGGGAACACTGAAGCTTTCTTT. Amino acid sequence: CAISQGNTEAFF. The V call is TRBV10-3, the J call TRBJ1-1, with D perhaps TRBD1 (5 bases). The V gene's germline CDR1 is ENHRY and CDR2 SYGVKD. V lost 9 bases and J 1 base, leaving 9 bases between the germline ends. CDR3 length equals 12 residues.

This clonotype came up a few times. This rearrangement joins TRBV7-6 to TRBJ2-7; possible D gene TRBD2, 7 bases. The CDR3 totals 17 residues. Deletions cut 3 bases from V and 5 bases from J, with 23 bases between. Germline CDR1 and CDR2: SGHVS and FNYEAQ. The chain's CDR3 is CASSLLGGGQGGNEQYF. CDR3 sequence (DNA): TGTGCCAGCAGCTTGTTAGGTGGGGGGCAGGGAGGGAACGAGCAGTACTTC.

This clonotype was observed many times. The chain recombines TRBV7-3 with TRBJ2-5; TRBD1 aligns across 7 bases. The germline V gene encodes CDR1 SGHTA and CDR2 FQGTGA. J lost 2 bases, V lost 5 bases, and 11 bases had no gene match. The CDR3 is 16 residues long. CDR3 DNA: TGTGCCAGCAGCCTATGGACAGGTGTGCGTCAAGAGACCCAGTACTTC. Translating it yields CASSLWTGVRQETQYF.

The sample holds many counts of this clonotype. CDR3 protein: CASSSGLPGEPQHF. For the CDR3, the DNA is TGTGCCAGCAGTTCTGGACTGCCCGGGGAGCCCCAGCATTTT. This rearrangement joins TRBV12-3 or TRBV12-4 to TRBJ1-5, with D hard to call. Trimming removed 4 bases at V and 8 bases at J, with 15 bases between. The CDR3 is 14 residues long.

The V call is TRBV10-3, the J call TRBJ1-1, with D possibly being TRBD1 (5 bases). The CDR3 has 13 amino acids. V lost 2 bases and J 11 bases, leaving 15 bases between the germline ends. Germline values: CDR1 ENHRY, CDR2 SYGVKD. The CDR3 DNA reads TGTGCCATCAGTGAGAATCAGGGTATAGATGCTTTCTTT. Protein product: CAISENQGIDAFF.

This clonotype was detected ten times or more. This rearrangement joins TRBV7-9 to TRBJ2-7; D is ambiguous. V was clipped by 3 bases and J by 2 bases, with 5 bases between them. The CDR3 consists of 12 residues. Germline V gene sequence: CDR1 SEHNR, CDR2 FQNEAQ (reference sequence). CDR3 sequence (DNA): TGTGCCAGCAGCTTTAGGGCCTACGAGCAGTACTTC. Translation: CASSFRAYEQYF.

This clonotype was observed a few times. The V and J genes are TRBV12-3 or TRBV12-4 and TRBJ2-3; 7 bases match TRBD1. CDR3 size: 13 residues. V dropped 1 base and J dropped 8; count of bases not matched to a gene: 3. CDR3: CASSLDRGTTQYF. The CDR3 coding sequence is TGTGCCAGCAGTTTAGACAGGGGAACTACGCAGTATTTT.

There are many counts of this clonotype. V and J are TRBV2 and TRBJ2-5; D gene unclear. The CDR3 is 12 amino acids. Trimming cost V 5 bases and J 4 bases, with 8 bases left between them. From germline, CDR1 is SNHLY and CDR2 FYNNEI. The CDR3 DNA is TGTGCCAGCAGTAGTCGTGGAGAGACCCAGTACTTC. Its translation: CASSSRGETQYF.

This clonotype was seen only a few times. This chain joins TRBV7-9 and TRBJ2-1, with D perhaps matching TRBD1 or TRBD2 (5 bases each). CDR3 length: 16 residues. Germline V gene sequence: CDR1 SEHNR, CDR2 FQNEAQ (reference sequence). Between the trimmed V and J ends, which lost 5 bases and 4 bases, there was a span of 18 bases. The CDR3 nucleotides are TGTGCCAGCAGCGTTGCTCCGGGACGGACTTACAATGAGCAGTTCTTC. This translates into CASSVAPGRTYNEQFF.

The chain is built from TRBV7-2 and TRBJ2-3; D gene unclear. The CDR3 has 12 amino acids. With 5 bases removed from V and 5 bases from J, the gap between germline ends came to 8 bases. CDR1 is SGHTA, CDR2 FQGNSA, per germline. The CDR3 reads CASSTYGDTQYF. The CDR3 DNA reads TGTGCCAGCAGCACGTATGGAGATACGCAGTATTTT.